The 20 T cell receptor beta chains below all came from one sample that was sequenced in a study of cytomegalovirus exposure and HLA in healthy donors. PCR employed 60 Vbeta and 13 Jbeta primers. Assay: immunoSEQ multiplex PCR; the TCRdb copy retains only in-frame clones and omits some. The sample shows nearly 110,000 clones, over 55% of them seen only once. The sequencing sample was made of PBMCs. These receptors originate from a female donor in good health and CMV-seronegative.

The chain uses TRBV27 and TRBJ1-2, with D unresolved. Trimming pared 3 bases from V and 13 bases from J, leaving 18 bases between. There are 13 residues in the CDR3. Germline values: CDR1 MNHEY, CDR2 SMNVEV (reference sequence). CDR3 DNA: TGTGCCAGCAGTTTCCGGGGTCCCACCAGCTCCACCTTC. Translating gives CASSFRGPTSSTF.

Comments on this clone: At one end, the junction sequence differs from germline, possibly due to a read error. This chain connects TRBV9 to TRBJ2-2; the D gene is possibly TRBD2 (6 bases). Germline V CDR1 and CDR2: SGDLS, YYNGEE. The CDR3 totals 13 residues. CDR3 nucleotide sequence: TGTGCCTGCAGCGAACCGGGACTCGGGGAGCTGTTTTTT. It translates to CACSEPGLGELFF.

The chain has TRBV18 and TRBJ2-1; 15 positions agree with TRBD2. This CDR3 region has 16 residues. After removal of 5 bases from V and 9 bases from J, the junction contained 8 bases not matched to a gene. Germline loops: CDR1 KGHSH, CDR2 LQKENI. As DNA, the CDR3 is TGTGCCAGCTCAAGGACTAGCGGGAGGGCCACGATTGAGCAGTTCTTC. Translation: CASSRTSGRATIEQFF. Complete variable domain (other parts from reference TRBV18 and TRBJ2-1): NAGVMQNPRHLVRRRGQEARLRCSPMKGHSHVYWYRQLPEEGLKFMVYLQKENIIDESGMPKERFSAEFPKEGPSILRIQQVVRGDSAAYFCASSRTSGRATIEQFFGPGTRLTVL.

The chain couples TRBV29-1 to TRBJ2-3, with D perhaps matching TRBD2 (5 bases). The CDR3 extends over 12 amino acids. Germline-derived CDR1 and CDR2 are SQVTM and ANQGSEA. V lost 7 bases and J lost 7, with 15 bases in between. DNA for the CDR3: TGCAGCGCCACTAGTTTAGGAAATACGCAGTATTTT. Translated: CSATSLGNTQYF.

This sequence joins TRBV5-6 and TRBJ2-2; D unclear. From germline, CDR1 is SGHDT and CDR2 YYEEEE. The CDR3 sequence is 14 residues long. V lost 1 base and J 1 base, leaving 5 bases between the germline ends. CDR3 region: CASSLTKNTGELFF. The CDR3 nucleotides read TGTGCCAGCAGCTTGACTAAGAACACCGGGGAGCTGTTTTTT.

V is TRBV2 and J is TRBJ2-7; D possibly corresponds to TRBD1 (6 bases). The V end lost 6 bases, the J end lost 3 bases, and 18 bases lay between the germline ends. This CDR3 is built from 15 residues. From germline, CDR1 is SNHLY and CDR2 FYNNEI. The CDR3 spells CASSRRWGLVYEQYF. The CDR3 nucleotides are TGTGCCAGCAGCCGAAGGTGGGGGCTGGTCTACGAGCAGTACTTC.

This chain connects TRBV9 to TRBJ1-2; the D gene is possibly TRBD1 (6 bases). Germline CDR1 SGDLS, CDR2 YYNGEE. Between the trimmed V and J ends, which lost 0 bases and 3 bases, there was a span of 15 bases. The CDR3 covers 16 residues. CDR3 region: CASSVGAGTNDYGYTF. DNA of the CDR3: TGTGCCAGCAGCGTAGGAGCCGGGACAAACGACTATGGCTACACCTTC.

This clone was recorded a few times. The chain couples TRBV27 to TRBJ2-3; 10 nucleotides agree with TRBD1. Germline loops: CDR1 MNHEY, CDR2 SMNVEV (reference sequence). The CDR3 is 16 amino acids. Trimming removed 7 bases from V and 2 bases from J; junction bases left unmatched: 9. CDR3 protein: CASNKRQGAVTDTQYF. In DNA form, the CDR3 reads TGTGCCAGCAACAAACGACAGGGGGCGGTCACAGATACGCAGTATTTT.

This clone has only a few counts. The chain combines TRBV19 with TRBJ2-5; 9 positions match TRBD2. This CDR3 region has 15 residues. Germline V lookup: CDR1 LNHDA, CDR2 SQIVND (reference sequence). V lost 6 bases, J lost 5 bases, and 10 bases stayed unmatched. The DNA for the CDR3 is TGTGCCAGTAGGGCGTCTAGCGGGGAGAGTGAGACCCAGTACTTC. Translating it yields CASRASSGESETQYF.

The chain couples TRBV5-1 to TRBJ2-3, with 11 bases identical to TRBD2. The CDR3 covers 15 residues. Germline assignment: CDR1 SGHRS and CDR2 YFSETQ. Trimming took 1 base from V and 5 from J; bases not matched to a gene: 3. In DNA form, the CDR3 reads TGCGCCAGCAGCTTGACTAGCGGGAGTGGAGATACGCAGTATTTT. As protein: CASSLTSGSGDTQYF.

This chain links TRBV19 with TRBJ1-4, with D perhaps matching TRBD1 (5 bases). CDR3 length: 14 amino acids. Germline V gene lookup returns CDR1 LNHDA and CDR2 SQIVND (reference sequence). V was clipped by 6 bases and J by 2 bases, with 10 bases between them. CDR3 sequence (DNA): TGTGCCAGTAGGGGGCCACGGACTAATGAAAAACTGTTTTTT. Translation gives CASRGPRTNEKLFF.

The CDR3 region is CASSRGGGQPQHF. Written as DNA, the CDR3 is TGTGCCAGCTCACGCGGGGGCGGCCAGCCCCAGCATTTT. This chain links TRBV18 with TRBJ1-5; D may be TRBD1 (6 bases). Deletions cut 4 bases from V and 7 bases from J, with 11 bases between. CDR3 length equals 13 residues. Germline CDR1 and CDR2: KGHSH and LQKENI.

This chain links TRBV5-4 with TRBJ1-3, with D tentatively TRBD1 (6 bases). Germline values: CDR1 SGHNT, CDR2 YYREEE (reference sequence). V gave up 0 bases and J gave up 8 bases, with 12 bases separating them. The CDR3 extends over 14 amino acids. The CDR3 nucleotides are TGTGCCAGCAGCTTGGCTCCAGGGGAGCACACCATATATTTT. Amino acid sequence: CASSLAPGEHTIYF.

The chain uses TRBV27 and TRBJ2-7; D is perhaps TRBD2 (5 bases). The V end lost 8 bases, the J end lost 4 bases, and 18 bases lay between the germline ends. Germline V lookup: CDR1 MNHEY, CDR2 SMNVEV (reference sequence). The CDR3 totals 14 residues. The CDR3 DNA sequence: TGTGCCAGCGCACCGGTAGGCGGAGGTTACGAGCAGTACTTC. Translated: CASAPVGGGYEQYF.

The chain recombines TRBV5-5 with TRBJ2-5; 8 bases map to TRBD2. V lost 3 bases to trimming and J lost 2 bases; unmatched junction nucleotides: 6. Germline values: CDR1 SGHKS, CDR2 YYEKEE (reference sequence). This CDR3 is built from 15 residues. CDR3 amino acids: CASSSPGLGQETQYF. CDR3 nucleotide sequence: TGTGCCAGCAGCTCACCGGGACTAGGACAAGAGACCCAGTACTTC. Full variable domain (missing parts from reference TRBV5-5 and TRBJ2-5): DAGVTQSPTHLIKTRGQQVTLRCSPISGHKSVSWYQQVLGQGPQFIFQYYEKEERGRGNFPDRFSARQFPNYSSELNVNALLLGDSALYLCASSSPGLGQETQYFGPGTRLLVL.

The chain carries TRBV2 and TRBJ2-7; 8 bases are shared with TRBD1. This CDR3 is built from 15 residues. With V trimmed by 3 bases and J by 0 bases, 4 bases remained unmatched. CDR1 and CDR2 from the germline V gene are SNHLY and FYNNEI. The CDR3 bases are TGTGCCAGCAGTGAGGGACAGGATTACTCCTACGAGCAGTACTTC. Its protein product is CASSEGQDYSYEQYF.

This rearrangement joins TRBV5-1 to TRBJ2-7; D remains unclear. Germline-derived CDR1 and CDR2 are SGHRS and YFSETQ. The CDR3 is made up of 13 amino acids. V was cut by 4 bases and J by 3 bases, with 11 bases left in between. CDR3 DNA: TGCGCCAGCAGCCCCATCCCGGGCTACGAGCAGTACTTC. Translation gives CASSPIPGYEQYF. The variable domain in full, completed from reference TRBV5-1 and TRBJ2-7, reads KAGVTQTPRYLIKTRGQQVTLSCSPISGHRSVSWYQQTPGQGLQFLFEYFSETQRNKGNFPGRFSGRQFSNSRSEMNVSTLELGDSALYLCASSPIPGYEQYFGPGTRLTVT.

This clone appeared a few times. The J gene is TRBJ2-7, the V gene TRBV19; possible D gene TRBD2, 5 bases. Germline V CDR1 and CDR2: LNHDA, SQIVND (reference sequence). V gave up 7 bases and J gave up 5 bases, with 15 bases separating them. This CDR3 spans 13 amino acids. CDR3 sequence (DNA): TGTGCCAGTATTGGGGAGAGACTGGACGAGCAGTACTTC. Amino acids: CASIGERLDEQYF.

V and J are TRBV7-3 and TRBJ2-7; 9 bases agree with TRBD1. The CDR3 has 16 amino acids. V was pared by 5 bases and J by 5 bases, with 13 bases of the junction left unmatched. Germline V gives CDR1 SGHTA, CDR2 FQGTGA. The CDR3 DNA follows: TGTGCCAGCAGCCCTGCCCCGGGACAGGGATACCACGAGCAGTACTTC. It specifies CASSPAPGQGYHEQYF. Looking up the rest from reference TRBV7-3 and TRBJ2-7 gives the full variable domain: GAGVSQTPSNKVTEKGKYVELRCDPISGHTALYWYRQSLGQGPEFLIYFQGTGAADDSGLPNDRFFAVRPEGSVSTLKIQRTERGDSAVYLCASSPAPGQGYHEQYFGPGTRLTVT.

The V gene is TRBV2, the J gene TRBJ2-1; 7 nucleotides match TRBD1. The junction had 10 bases not matched to a gene; V was cut back by 7 bases and J by 1 base. The CDR3 has 16 amino acids. Per germline, CDR1 SNHLY and CDR2 FYNNEI. The CDR3: CASISARQGSYNEQFF. The CDR3 DNA reads as TGTGCCAGCATTTCCGCACGACAGGGTTCCTACAATGAGCAGTTCTTC.